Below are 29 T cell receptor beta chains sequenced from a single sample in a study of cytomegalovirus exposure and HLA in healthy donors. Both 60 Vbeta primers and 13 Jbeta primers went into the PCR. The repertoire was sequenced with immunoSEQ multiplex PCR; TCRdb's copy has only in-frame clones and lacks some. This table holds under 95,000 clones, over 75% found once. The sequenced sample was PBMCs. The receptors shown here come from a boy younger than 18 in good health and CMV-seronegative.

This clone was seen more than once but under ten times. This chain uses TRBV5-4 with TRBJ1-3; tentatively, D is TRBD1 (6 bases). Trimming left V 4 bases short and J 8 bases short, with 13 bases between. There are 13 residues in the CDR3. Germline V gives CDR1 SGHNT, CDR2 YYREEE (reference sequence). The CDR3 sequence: CASSRGGEDTIYF. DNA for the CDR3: TGTGCCAGCAGCCGAGGGGGGGAAGACACCATATATTTT.

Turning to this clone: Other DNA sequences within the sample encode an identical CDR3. CDR3 in amino acids: CASSLSGNQPQHF. CDR3 bases: TGTGCCAGCAGTCTAAGTGGCAATCAGCCCCAGCATTTT. The V gene is TRBV27, the J gene TRBJ1-5; the D is unclear. Germline assignment: CDR1 MNHEY and CDR2 SMNVEV (reference sequence). This CDR3 is built from 13 residues. Trimming took 5 bases from V and 2 from J, leaving 7 bases between them.

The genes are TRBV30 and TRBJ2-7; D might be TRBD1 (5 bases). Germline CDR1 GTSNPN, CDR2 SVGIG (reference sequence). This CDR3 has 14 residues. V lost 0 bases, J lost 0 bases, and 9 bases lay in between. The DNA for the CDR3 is TGTGCCTGGAGTGTATTAGGGGCCTCCTACGAGCAGTACTTC. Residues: CAWSVLGASYEQYF. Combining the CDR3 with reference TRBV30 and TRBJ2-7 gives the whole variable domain SQTIHQWPATLVQPVGSPLSLECTVEGTSNPNLYWYRQAAGRGLQLLFYSVGIGQISSEVPQNLSASRPQDRQFILSSKKLLLSDSGFYLCAWSVLGASYEQYFGPGTRLTVT.

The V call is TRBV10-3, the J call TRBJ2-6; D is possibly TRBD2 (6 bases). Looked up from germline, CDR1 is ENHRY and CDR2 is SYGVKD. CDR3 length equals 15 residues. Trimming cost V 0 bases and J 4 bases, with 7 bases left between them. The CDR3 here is CAISESGGGANVLTF. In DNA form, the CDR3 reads TGTGCCATCAGTGAGTCGGGAGGAGGGGCCAACGTCCTGACTTTC.

In nucleotides, the CDR3 is TGTGCCAGCAAAGTCCGGGACAGAGAGTACGAGCAGTACTTC. The encoded protein is CASKVRDREYEQYF. This chain links TRBV2 with TRBJ2-7, with 7 bases fitting TRBD1. The V gene end was trimmed by 7 bases and the J gene end by 4 bases; junction bases not matched to a gene: 10. Germline CDR1 reads SNHLY; CDR2 reads FYNNEI. The CDR3 is 14 residues long.

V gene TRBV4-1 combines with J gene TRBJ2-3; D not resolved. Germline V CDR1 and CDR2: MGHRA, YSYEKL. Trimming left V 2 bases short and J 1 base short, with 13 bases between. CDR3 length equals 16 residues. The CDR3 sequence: CASSQKFLSGTDTQYF. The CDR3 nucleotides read TGCGCCAGCAGCCAAAAATTCCTTTCTGGCACAGATACGCAGTATTTT.

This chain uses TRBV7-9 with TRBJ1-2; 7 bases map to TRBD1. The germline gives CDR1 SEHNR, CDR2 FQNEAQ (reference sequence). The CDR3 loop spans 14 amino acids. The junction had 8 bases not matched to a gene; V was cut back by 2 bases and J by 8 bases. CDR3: CASSLLDRVGGYTF. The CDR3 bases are TGTGCCAGCAGCTTACTCGACAGGGTGGGCGGCTACACCTTC.

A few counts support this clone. CDR3 in amino acids: CASYTGTGNTEAFF. Written as DNA, the CDR3 is TGTGCCTCCTATACGGGGACAGGGAACACTGAAGCTTTCTTT. The chain carries TRBV27 and TRBJ1-1; 8 bases are shared with TRBD1. From germline, CDR1 is MNHEY and CDR2 SMNVEV (reference sequence). V lost 11 bases, J lost 1 base, and 9 bases stayed unmatched. This CDR3 comprises 14 residues.

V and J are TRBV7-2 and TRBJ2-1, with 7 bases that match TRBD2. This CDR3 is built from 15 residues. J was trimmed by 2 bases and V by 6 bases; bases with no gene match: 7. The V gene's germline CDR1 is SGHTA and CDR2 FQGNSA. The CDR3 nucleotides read TGTGCCAGCAGTGTGACTAGCAGGACCTACAATGAGCAGTTCTTC. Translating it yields CASSVTSRTYNEQFF.

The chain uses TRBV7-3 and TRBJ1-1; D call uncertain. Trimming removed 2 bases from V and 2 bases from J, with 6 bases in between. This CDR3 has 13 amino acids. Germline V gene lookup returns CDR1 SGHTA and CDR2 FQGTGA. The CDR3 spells CASSLAGNTEAFF. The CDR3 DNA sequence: TGTGCCAGCAGCTTAGCGGGAAACACTGAAGCTTTCTTT.

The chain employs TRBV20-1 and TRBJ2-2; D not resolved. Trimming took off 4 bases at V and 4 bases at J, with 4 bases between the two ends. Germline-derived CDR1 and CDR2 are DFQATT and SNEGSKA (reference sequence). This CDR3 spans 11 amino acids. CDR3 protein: CSATSTGELFF. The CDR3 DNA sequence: TGCAGTGCTACTTCCACCGGGGAGCTGTTTTTT.

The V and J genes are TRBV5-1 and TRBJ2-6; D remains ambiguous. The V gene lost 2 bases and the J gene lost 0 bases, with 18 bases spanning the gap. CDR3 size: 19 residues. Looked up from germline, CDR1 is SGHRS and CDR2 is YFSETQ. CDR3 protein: CASSFSLVTVNSGANVLTF. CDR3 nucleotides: TGCGCCAGCAGCTTCTCCCTAGTGACGGTAAACTCTGGGGCCAACGTCCTGACTTTC.

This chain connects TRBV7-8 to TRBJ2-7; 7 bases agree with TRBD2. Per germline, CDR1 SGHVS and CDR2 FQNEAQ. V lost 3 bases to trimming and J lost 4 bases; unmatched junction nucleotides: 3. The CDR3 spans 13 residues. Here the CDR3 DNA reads TGTGCCAGCAGCTTCCAGCGGGATTACGAGCAGTACTTC. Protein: CASSFQRDYEQYF.

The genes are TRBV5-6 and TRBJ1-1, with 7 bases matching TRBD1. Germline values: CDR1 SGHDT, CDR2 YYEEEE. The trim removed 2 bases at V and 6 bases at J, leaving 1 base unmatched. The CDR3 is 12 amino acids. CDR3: CASSLTGAEAFF. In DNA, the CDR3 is TGTGCCAGCAGCTTAACAGGGGCTGAAGCTTTCTTT.

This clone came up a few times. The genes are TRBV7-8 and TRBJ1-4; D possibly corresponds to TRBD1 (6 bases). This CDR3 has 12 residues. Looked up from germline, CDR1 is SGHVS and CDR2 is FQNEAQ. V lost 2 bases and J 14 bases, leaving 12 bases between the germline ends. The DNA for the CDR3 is TGTGCCAGCAGCTTAAATGGACAGAATCTGTTTTTT. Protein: CASSLNGQNLFF.

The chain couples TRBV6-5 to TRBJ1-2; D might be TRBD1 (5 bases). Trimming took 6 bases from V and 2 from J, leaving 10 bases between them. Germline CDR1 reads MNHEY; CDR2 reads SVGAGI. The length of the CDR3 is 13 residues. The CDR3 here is CASSPQANYGYTF. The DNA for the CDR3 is TGTGCCAGCAGCCCACAGGCCAACTATGGCTACACCTTC.

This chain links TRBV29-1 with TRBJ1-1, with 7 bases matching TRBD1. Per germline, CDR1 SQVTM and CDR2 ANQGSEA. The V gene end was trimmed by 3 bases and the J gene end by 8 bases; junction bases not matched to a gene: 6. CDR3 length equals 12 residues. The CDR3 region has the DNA TGCAGCGTTGAGGGACAGCGATTGGAAGCTTTCTTT. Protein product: CSVEGQRLEAFF.

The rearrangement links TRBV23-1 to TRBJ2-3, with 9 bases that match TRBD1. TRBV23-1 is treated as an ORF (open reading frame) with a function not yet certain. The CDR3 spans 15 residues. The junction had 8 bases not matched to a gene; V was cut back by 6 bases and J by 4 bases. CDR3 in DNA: TGCGCCAGCAGGGTACCGGGACAGGGTTCAGATACGCAGTATTTT. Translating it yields CASRVPGQGSDTQYF.

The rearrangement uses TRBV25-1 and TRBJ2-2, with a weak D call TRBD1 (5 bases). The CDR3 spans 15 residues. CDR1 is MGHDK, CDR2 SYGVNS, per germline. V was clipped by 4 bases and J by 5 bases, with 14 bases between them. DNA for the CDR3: TGTGCCAGCAGTGGGCAGGGATTCGGGACCGGGGAGCTGTTTTTT. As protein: CASSGQGFGTGELFF. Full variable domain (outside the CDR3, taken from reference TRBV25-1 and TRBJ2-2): EADIYQTPRYLVIGTGKKITLECSQTMGHDKMYWYQQDPGMELHLIHYSYGVNSTEKGDLSSESTVSRIRTEHFPLTLESARPSHTSQYLCASSGQGFGTGELFFGEGSRLTVL.

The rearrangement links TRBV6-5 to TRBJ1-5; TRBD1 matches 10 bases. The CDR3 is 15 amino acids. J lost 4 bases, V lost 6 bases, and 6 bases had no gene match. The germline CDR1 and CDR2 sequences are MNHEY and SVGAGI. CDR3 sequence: CASSPGTGANQPQHF. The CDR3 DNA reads TGTGCCAGCAGCCCCGGGACAGGGGCGAATCAGCCCCAGCATTTT.

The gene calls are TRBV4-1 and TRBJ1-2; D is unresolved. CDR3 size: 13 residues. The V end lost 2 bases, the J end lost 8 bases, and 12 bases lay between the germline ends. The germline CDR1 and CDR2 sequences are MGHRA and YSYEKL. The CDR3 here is CASSQSVGWGYTF. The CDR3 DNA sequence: TGCGCCAGCAGCCAATCAGTGGGCTGGGGCTACACCTTC.

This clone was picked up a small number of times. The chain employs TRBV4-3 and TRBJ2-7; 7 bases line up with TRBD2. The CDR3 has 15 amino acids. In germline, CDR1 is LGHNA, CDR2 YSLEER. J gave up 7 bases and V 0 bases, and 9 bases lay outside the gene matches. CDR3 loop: CASSQDRGPGGEQYF. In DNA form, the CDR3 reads TGCGCCAGCAGCCAAGACCGGGGCCCGGGGGGAGAGCAGTACTTC.

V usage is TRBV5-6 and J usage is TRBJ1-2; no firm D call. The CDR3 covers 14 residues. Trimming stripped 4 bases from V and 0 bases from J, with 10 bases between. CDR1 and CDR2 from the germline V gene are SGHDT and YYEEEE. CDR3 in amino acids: CASSPRGPNYGYTF. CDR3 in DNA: TGTGCCAGCAGCCCCCGTGGGCCTAACTATGGCTACACCTTC.

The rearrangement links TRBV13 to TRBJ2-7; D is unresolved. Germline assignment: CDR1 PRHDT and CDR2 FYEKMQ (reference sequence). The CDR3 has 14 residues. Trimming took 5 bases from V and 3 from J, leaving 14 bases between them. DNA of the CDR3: TGTGCCAGCAGCGACATAATGGGTGGCTACGAGCAGTACTTC. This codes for CASSDIMGGYEQYF.

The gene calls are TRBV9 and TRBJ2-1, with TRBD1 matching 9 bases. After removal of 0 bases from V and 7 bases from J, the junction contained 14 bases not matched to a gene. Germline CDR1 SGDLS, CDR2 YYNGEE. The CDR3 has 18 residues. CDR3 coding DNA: TGTGCCAGCAGCGTAGGTAGAAGGGATGGGACAGGGCGAAATGAGCAGTTCTTC. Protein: CASSVGRRDGTGRNEQFF. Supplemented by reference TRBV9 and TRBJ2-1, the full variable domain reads DSGVTQTPKHLITATGQRVTLRCSPRSGDLSVYWYQQSLDQGLQFLIQYYNGEERAKGNILERFSAQQFPDLHSELNLSSLELGDSALYFCASSVGRRDGTGRNEQFFGPGTRLTVL.

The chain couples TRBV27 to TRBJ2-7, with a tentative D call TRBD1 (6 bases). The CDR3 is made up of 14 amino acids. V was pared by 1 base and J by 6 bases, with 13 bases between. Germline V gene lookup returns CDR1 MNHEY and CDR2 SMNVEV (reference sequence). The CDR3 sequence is CASSLWGRQVEQYF. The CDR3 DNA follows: TGTGCCAGCAGTTTATGGGGTAGACAGGTCGAGCAGTACTTC.

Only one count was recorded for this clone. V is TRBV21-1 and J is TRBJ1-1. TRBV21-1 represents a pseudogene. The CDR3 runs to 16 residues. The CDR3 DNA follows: TGTGCCAGCAGCTGTAAGACGGGAAAAATGAACACTGAAGCTTTCTTT. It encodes CASSCKTGKMNTEAFF.

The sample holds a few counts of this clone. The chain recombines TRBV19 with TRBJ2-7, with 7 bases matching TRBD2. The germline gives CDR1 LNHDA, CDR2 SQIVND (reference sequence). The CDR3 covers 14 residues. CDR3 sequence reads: CGLLAVKPHYEQYF. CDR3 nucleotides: TGTGGACTTCTAGCGGTCAAACCCCACTACGAGCAGTACTTC.

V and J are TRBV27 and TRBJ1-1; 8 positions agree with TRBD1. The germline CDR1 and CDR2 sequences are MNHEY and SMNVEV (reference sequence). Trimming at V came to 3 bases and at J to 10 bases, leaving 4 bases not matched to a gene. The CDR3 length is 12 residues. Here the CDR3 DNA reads TGTGCCAGCAGTTTTGGACAGGGACCAGCTTTCTTT. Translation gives CASSFGQGPAFF.